The 5 T cell receptor beta chains below come from one sample, sequenced in a study of cytomegalovirus exposure and HLA in healthy donors. The study ran its PCR with 60 Vbeta and 13 Jbeta primers. Sequenced by immunoSEQ multiplex PCR; TCRdb stores in-frame clones only, minus some. The table shows about 160,000 clones, with over 70% occurring only once. Specimen: PBMCs. Every receptor here comes from a woman aged 40 to 50 in good health and CMV-seropositive.

This clone was observed a few times. The chain has TRBV5-4 and TRBJ1-1; TRBD1 is a possible D gene (6 bases). The germline gives CDR1 SGHNT, CDR2 YYREEE (reference sequence). The CDR3 is 14 residues long. Trimming shortened V by 6 bases and J by 1 base, and 13 bases separated the two germline ends. The CDR3 region is CASMQQGRNTEAFF. In nucleotides, the CDR3 is TGTGCCAGCATGCAGCAGGGGCGGAACACTGAAGCTTTCTTT.

This clone was detected a few times. The chain employs TRBV7-6 and TRBJ2-1; possibly TRBD1 for D (5 bases). Germline assignment: CDR1 SGHVS and CDR2 FNYEAQ. CDR3 size: 15 residues. V was cut by 1 base and J by 5 bases, with 12 bases left in between. The CDR3 protein is CASSLGARGHNEQFF. CDR3 DNA sequence: TGTGCCAGCAGCTTAGGTGCAAGGGGTCACAATGAGCAGTTCTTC.

CDR3 sequence (DNA): TGTGCCAGCAGCTTAACGCCCTCACTCACCTACGAGCAGTACTTC. It translates to CASSLTPSLTYEQYF. V gene TRBV7-3 combines with J gene TRBJ2-7, with D unclear. Germline V gene data show CDR1 as SGHTA and CDR2 as FQGTGA. The ends were cut back, 0 bases at V and 2 bases at J, with 11 bases in the middle. The CDR3 has 15 amino acids.

The V call is TRBV4-1, the J call TRBJ1-2, with D possibly TRBD1 on 5 matching bases. This CDR3 contains 18 residues. The V gene's germline CDR1 is MGHRA and CDR2 YSYEKL. The ends were cut back, 3 bases at V and 4 bases at J, with 24 bases in the middle. CDR3 amino acids: CASSQKIDQGGGVYGYTF. For the CDR3, the DNA is TGCGCCAGCAGCCAGAAGATAGATCAGGGAGGTGGTGTCTATGGCTACACCTTC.

This clone was seen only once. The J gene is TRBJ2-1, the V gene TRBV2; TRBD2 matches 7 bases. Trimming took 6 bases from V and 4 from J; bases not matched to a gene: 6. The CDR3 spans 14 residues. In germline, CDR1 is SNHLY, CDR2 FYNNEI. CDR3 bases: TGTGCCAGCAGCAGCGGGGAGGCATACAATGAGCAGTTCTTC. Encoded protein: CASSSGEAYNEQFF.